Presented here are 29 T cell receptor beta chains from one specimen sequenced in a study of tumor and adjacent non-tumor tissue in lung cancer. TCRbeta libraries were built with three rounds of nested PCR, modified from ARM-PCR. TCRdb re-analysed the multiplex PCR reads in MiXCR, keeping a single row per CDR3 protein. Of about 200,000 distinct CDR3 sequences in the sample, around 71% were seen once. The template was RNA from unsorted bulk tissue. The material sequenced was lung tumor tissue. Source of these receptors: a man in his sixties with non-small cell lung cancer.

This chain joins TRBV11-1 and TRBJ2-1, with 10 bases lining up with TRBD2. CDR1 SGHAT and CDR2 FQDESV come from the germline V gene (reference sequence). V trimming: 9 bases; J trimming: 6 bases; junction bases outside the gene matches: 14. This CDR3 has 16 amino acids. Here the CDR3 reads CASSGTSEGAGNEQFF. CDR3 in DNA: TGTGCCAGTAGCGGGACTAGCGAGGGGGCGGGCAATGAGCAGTTCTTC. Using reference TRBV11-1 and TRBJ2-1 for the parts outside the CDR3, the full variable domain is EAEVAQSPRYKITEKSQAVAFWCDPISGHATLYWYRQILGQGPELLVQFQDESVVDDSQLPKDRFSAERLKGVDSTLKIQPAELGDSAMYLCASSGTSEGAGNEQFFGPGTRLTVL.

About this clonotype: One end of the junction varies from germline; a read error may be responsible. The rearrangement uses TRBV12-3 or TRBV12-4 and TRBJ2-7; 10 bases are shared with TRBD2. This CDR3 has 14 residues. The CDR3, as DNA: TGTGCCAGCAGACCTAGCGGGGGCGCCTACGAGCAGAACTTC. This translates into CASRPSGGAYEQNF.

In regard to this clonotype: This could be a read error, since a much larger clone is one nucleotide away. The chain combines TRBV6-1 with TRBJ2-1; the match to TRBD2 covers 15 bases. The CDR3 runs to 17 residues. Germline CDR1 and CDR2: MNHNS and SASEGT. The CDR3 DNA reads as TGTGGCAGCACTATGGGACTAGCGGGAGGAAACTACAATGAGCAGTTCTTC. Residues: CGSTMGLAGGNYNEQFF.

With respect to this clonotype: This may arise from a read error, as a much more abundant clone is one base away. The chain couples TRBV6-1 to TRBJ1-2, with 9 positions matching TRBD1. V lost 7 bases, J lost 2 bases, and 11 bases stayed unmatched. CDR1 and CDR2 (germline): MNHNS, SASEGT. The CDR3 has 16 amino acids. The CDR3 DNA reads TGTGCCAGCAATGAGGGACAGGGCTCCCTCAACTATGGCTACACCTTC. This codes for CASNEGQGSLNYGYTF.

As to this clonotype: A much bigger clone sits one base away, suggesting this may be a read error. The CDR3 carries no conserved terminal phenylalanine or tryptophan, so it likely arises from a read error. As DNA, the CDR3 is TGCAGTGCTATTGAGGACAGAGCGAATAATTCACCCCTCCACCTT. Translating gives CSAIEDRANNSPLHL. This chain connects TRBV20-1 to TRBJ1-6, with D perhaps matching TRBD1 (6 bases). This CDR3 has 15 residues. Germline V gene lookup returns CDR1 DFQATT and CDR2 SNEGSKA (reference sequence). V was pared by 4 bases and J by 5 bases, with 15 bases between.

CDR3 in amino acids: CASIPVSTNTQYF. The CDR3 coding sequence is TGTGCCAGCATCCCCGTTAGTACAAATACGCAGTATTTT. The J gene is TRBJ2-3, the V gene TRBV12-3 or TRBV12-4, with D hard to call. The V gene lost 7 bases and the J gene lost 7 bases, with 15 bases spanning the gap. CDR3 size: 13 residues.

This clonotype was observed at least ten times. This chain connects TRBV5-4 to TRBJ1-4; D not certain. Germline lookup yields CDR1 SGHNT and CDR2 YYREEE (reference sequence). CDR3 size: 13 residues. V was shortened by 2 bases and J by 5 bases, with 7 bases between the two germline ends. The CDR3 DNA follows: TGTGCCAGCAGCTTTCAGCAGAATGAAAAACTGTTTTTT. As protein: CASSFQQNEKLFF. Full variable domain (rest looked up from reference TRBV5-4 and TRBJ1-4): ETGVTQSPTHLIKTRGQQVTLRCSSQSGHNTVSWYQQALGQGPQFIFQYYREEENGRGNFPPRFSGLQFPNYSSELNVNALELDDSALYLCASSFQQNEKLFFGSGTQLSVL.

The CDR3 sequence is CASSNVRTGDYGYTF. The CDR3 nucleotides are TGTGCCAGCAGTAACGTTCGGACAGGGGACTATGGCTACACCTTC. The J gene is TRBJ1-2, the V gene TRBV11-2; 9 bases map to TRBD1. Germline CDR1 and CDR2: SGHAT and FQNNGV. Trimming took 6 bases from V and 3 from J; bases not matched to a gene: 8. The CDR3 length is 15 residues.

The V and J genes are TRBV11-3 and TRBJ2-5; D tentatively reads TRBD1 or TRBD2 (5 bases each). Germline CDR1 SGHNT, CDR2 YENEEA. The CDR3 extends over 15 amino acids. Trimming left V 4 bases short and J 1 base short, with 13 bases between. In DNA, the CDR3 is TGTGCCAGCAGCTCAACTAGGGGTTTCCAAGAGACCCAGTACTTC. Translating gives CASSSTRGFQETQYF.

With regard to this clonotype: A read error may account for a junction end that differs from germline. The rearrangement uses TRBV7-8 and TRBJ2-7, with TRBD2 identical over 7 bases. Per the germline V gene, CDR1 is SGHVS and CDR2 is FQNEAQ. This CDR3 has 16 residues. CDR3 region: CASSSTGTIPSYDQYF. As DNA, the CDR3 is TGTGCCAGCAGCTCCACCGGGACTATCCCCTCCTACGATCAGTACTTC.

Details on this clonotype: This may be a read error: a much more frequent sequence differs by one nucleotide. The CDR3 spells CASSLGQGSRRLLF. The CDR3 nucleotides are TGTGCCAGCAGCTTAGGGCAGGGCAGCCGTAGACTGTTATTT. This chain connects TRBV11-2 to TRBJ1-4, with a tentative D call TRBD1 (5 bases). CDR1 is SGHAT and CDR2 is FQNNGV in the germline V gene. CDR3 length: 14 amino acids.

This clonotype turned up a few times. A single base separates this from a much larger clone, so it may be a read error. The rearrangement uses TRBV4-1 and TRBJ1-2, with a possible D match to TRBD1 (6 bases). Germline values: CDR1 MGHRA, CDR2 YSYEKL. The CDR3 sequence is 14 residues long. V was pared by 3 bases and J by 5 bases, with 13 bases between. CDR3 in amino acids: CASSHVTGNYGYTF. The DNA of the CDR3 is TGCGCCAGCAGCCATGTCACAGGGAATTATGGCTACACCTTC.

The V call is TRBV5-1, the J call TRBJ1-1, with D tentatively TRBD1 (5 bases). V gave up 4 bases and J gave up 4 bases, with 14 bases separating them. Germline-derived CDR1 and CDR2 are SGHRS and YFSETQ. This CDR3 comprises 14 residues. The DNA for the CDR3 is TGCGCCAGCAGCCCAGAGGGGCCGGGCACTGAAGCTTTCTTT. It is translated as CASSPEGPGTEAFF.

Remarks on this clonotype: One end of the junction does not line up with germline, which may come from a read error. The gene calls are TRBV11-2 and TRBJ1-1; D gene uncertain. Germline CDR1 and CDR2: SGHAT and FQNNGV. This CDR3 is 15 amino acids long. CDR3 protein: CASSLGAGLGTKAFF. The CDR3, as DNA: TGTGCCAGCAGCTTAGGGGCAGGCCTTGGCACTAAAGCTTTCTTT.

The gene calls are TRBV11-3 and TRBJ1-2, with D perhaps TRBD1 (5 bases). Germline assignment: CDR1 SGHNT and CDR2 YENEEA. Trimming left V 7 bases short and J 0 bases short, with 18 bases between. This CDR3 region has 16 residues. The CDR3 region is CASNSGTAASNYGYTF. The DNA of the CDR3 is TGTGCCAGCAACTCCGGGACCGCCGCTTCTAACTATGGCTACACCTTC.

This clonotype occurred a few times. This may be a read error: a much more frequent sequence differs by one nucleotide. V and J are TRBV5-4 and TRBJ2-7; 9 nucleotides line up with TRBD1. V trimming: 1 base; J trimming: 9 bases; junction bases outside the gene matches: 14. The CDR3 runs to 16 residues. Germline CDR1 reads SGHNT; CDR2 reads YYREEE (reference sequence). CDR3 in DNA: TGTGCCAGCAGCTTGACCCCGGGACAGGGAAACCCTATGCAGTACTTC. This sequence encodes CASSLTPGQGNPMQYF.

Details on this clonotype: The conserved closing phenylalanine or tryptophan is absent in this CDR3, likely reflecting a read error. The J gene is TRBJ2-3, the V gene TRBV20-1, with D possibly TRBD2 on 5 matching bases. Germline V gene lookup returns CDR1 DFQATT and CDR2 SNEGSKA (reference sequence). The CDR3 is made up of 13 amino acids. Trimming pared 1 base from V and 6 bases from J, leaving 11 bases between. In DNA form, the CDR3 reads TGCAGTGCTAGAGTCGAGACGGGGGATACGCAGTATTCT. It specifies CSARVETGDTQYS.

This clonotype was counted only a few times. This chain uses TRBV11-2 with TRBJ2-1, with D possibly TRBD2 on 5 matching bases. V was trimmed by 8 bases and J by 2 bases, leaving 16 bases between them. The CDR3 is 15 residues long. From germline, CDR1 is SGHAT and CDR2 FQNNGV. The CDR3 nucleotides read TGTGCCAGCGGGGTTGAGGACTCCGCCTACAATGAGCAGTTCTTC. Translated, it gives CASGVEDSAYNEQFF.

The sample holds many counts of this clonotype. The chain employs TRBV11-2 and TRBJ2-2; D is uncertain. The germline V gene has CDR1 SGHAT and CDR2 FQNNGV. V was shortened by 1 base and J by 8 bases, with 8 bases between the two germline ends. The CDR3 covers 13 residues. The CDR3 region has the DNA TGTGCCAGCAGCTTAGGGGATATAGGGGAGCTGTTTTTT. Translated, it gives CASSLGDIGELFF.

CDR3 loop: CSAPGPGYILYF. The CDR3 nucleotides are TGCAGTGCCCCAGGACCGGGATACATCTTATATTTT. The chain has TRBV20-1 and TRBJ1-3; no reliable D call. CDR3 length equals 12 residues. Germline CDR1 and CDR2: DFQATT and SNEGSKA (reference sequence). V lost 6 bases, J lost 14 bases, and 20 bases lay in between.

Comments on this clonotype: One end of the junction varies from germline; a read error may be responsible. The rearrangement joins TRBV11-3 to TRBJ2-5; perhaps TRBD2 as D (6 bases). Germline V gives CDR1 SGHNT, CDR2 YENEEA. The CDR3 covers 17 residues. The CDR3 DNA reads TGTGTCAGCAGTTTAGATCCTGGTGCGAGGAGGGGAGAGACCCAGTACTTC. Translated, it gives CVSSLDPGARRGETQYF.

The CDR3 sequence: CASGKGGEGSTEAFF. CDR3 nucleotide sequence: TGTGCCAGCGGTAAGGGAGGCGAGGGTAGCACTGAAGCTTTCTTT. The rearrangement joins TRBV6-2 or TRBV6-3 to TRBJ1-1, with unresolved D. Trimming shortened V by 8 bases and J by 4 bases, and 20 bases separated the two germline ends. CDR3 length equals 15 residues. Looked up from germline, CDR1 is MNHEY and CDR2 is SVGEGT.

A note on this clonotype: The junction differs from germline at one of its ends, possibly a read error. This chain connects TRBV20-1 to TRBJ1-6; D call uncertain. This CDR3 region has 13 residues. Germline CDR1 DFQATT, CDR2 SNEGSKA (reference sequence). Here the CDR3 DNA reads TGCAGCGCTAGAGATTCTTACGAAAACCCCATCCACTTT. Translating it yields CSARDSYENPIHF.

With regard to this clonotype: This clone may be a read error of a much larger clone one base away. The CDR3 reads CSARRDSNQPQHF. The CDR3 nucleotides are TGCAGTGCCAGGAGGGACTCCAATCAGCCCCAGCATTTT. This chain uses TRBV20-1 with TRBJ1-5; weak D call: TRBD1 (5 bases). V was cut by 6 bases and J by 3 bases, with 12 bases left in between. The CDR3 consists of 13 residues. In germline, CDR1 is DFQATT, CDR2 SNEGSKA (reference sequence).

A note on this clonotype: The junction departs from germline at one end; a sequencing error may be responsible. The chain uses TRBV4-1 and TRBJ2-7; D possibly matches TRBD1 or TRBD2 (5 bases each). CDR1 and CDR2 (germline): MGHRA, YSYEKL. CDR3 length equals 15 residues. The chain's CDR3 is CASSRQQGVWDEQYF. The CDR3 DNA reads TGCGCCAGCAGCCGACAGCAGGGAGTTTGGGACGAACAGTACTTC.

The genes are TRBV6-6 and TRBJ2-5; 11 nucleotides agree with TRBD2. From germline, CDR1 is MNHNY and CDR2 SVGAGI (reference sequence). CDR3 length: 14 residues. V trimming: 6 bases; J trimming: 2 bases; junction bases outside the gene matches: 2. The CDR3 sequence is CASRLAGGQETQYF. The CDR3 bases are TGTGCCAGCAGATTAGCGGGGGGGCAAGAGACCCAGTACTTC.

The DNA for the CDR3 is TGTGCCAGCGGCCCGACAGTGGTCTATGGCTACACCTTC. Translating it yields CASGPTVVYGYTF. The chain recombines TRBV11-2 with TRBJ1-2, with D tentatively TRBD1 (5 bases). Germline V gives CDR1 SGHAT, CDR2 FQNNGV. Trimming removed 8 bases at V and 4 bases at J, with 14 bases between. The CDR3 extends over 13 amino acids.

CDR3 residues: CASSIAMGVHEELFF. CDR3 in DNA: TGTGCCAGCAGTATCGCTATGGGGGTTCATGAGGAACTGTTTTTT. The chain uses TRBV12-3 or TRBV12-4 and TRBJ1-4, with a tentative D call TRBD1 (5 bases). The CDR3 is 15 amino acids. Trimming took 5 bases from V and 12 from J, leaving 22 bases between them.

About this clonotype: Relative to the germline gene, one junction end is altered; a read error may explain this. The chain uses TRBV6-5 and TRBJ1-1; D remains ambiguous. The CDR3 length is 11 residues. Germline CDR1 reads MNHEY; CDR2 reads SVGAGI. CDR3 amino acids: CASRVNTEAYF. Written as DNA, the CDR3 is TGTGCCAGCAGGGTGAACACTGAAGCTTACTTT.